This T cell receptor (beta chain) was sequenced for a study of human T cells and chemical hapten exposure. One entry per CDR3 protein results from TCRdb running MiXCR on the RACE reads. Of about 68,000 distinct CDR3 sequences listed, approximately 10% are singletons. This clonotype was recorded at least ten times. V was clipped by 6 bases and J by 1 base; unmatched bases: 14. The CDR3 is 18 amino acids. Germline V gives CDR1 SQVTM, CDR2 ANQGSEA. Time point of the sample: pre-sensitization, week 0. Treatment meaning: therapeutic diphenylcyclopropenone sensitization with weekly scalp DPC. This sample comprised whole blood, obtained in connection with sensitization to the hapten diphenylcyclopropenone (DPC). This clonotype was sampled from a woman between 45 and 60 years old with alopecia areata. Some clones in this sample may be carry-over from other donors' samples. V gene TRBV29-1 combines with J gene TRBJ2-1, with 11 bases lining up with TRBD2. The CDR3 DNA reads as TGCAGCGTCCGAGGGACTAGCGGCCAGCGGGGGTCCTACAATGAGCAGTTCTTC. Residues: CSVRGTSGQRGSYNEQFF.